These T cell receptor beta chains were read from a single sample in a study of regulatory and conventional T cells in RAG deficiency. TCRdb's copy holds only in-frame clones and misses some; the assay was immunoSEQ multiplex PCR. The data contain tens of thousands of clones, about nine tenths of them singletons. These data also formed part of another study, on regulatory T cells.

Sequencing was done on a sample of Tregs sorted from blood. These receptors were obtained from a human donor in good health. The conserved cysteine and the conserved F or W are not part of the CDR3 here. Clone size appears in some rows only: once, few, many, or a class for an expanded clone.

TRBV19 NA ASSIGYLPNQPQH
TRBV7-9 NA ASSSIAGHTYEQY
TRBV5-1 NA ASSSRDRGDYGYT
TRBV5-1 NA ASSWGGDTEAF
TRBV7-7 NA ASSLIPVAGNTIY
TRBV28 NA ASGEGAREKLF
TRBV13 NA ASSLVPTKEQF
TRBV6-4 NA ASSRGTLHGSPLH
TRBV7-6 NA ASSFTGGRETQY
TRBV6-6 NA ASSRSGVLNEKLF
TRBV5-1 NA ASSSSGIETQY
TRBV19 NA ASSITTGTGQETQY
TRBV7-3 few ASSFMMGDEQF
TRBV5-1 NA ASSPSMGQGSYEQY
TRBV7-9 NA ASPGSNTGELF
TRBV28 NA ASSQQRGYT
TRBV5-1 NA ASSLDPLFGWSSGNTIY
TRBV6-5 NA ASSSHRDGYT
TRBV7-8 NA ASQLLGIRNEQY
TRBV5-4 NA ASSLRGSYEQY
TRBV7-6 NA ASSLGLAGSGANVLT
TRBV5-4 NA ASSGGAGRRGETQY
TRBV12-5 once ASGLVHLTWGQDSTSTYEQY
TRBV6-1 once ASSEGIGGTGTDTQY
TRBV5-1 NA ASSPSQTSARF
TRBV11-2 NA ASSLKGQQFKTQY
TRBV5-1 NA ASSLGTGQGRSPLH
TRBV18 NA ASSSTETYGYT
TRBV5-1 NA ASSRGEGLSYEQY
TRBV6-1 once ASSLWGKGAIQY
TRBV6-1 NA ASSELSYGYT
TRBV5-5 few ASSLYAGTGDTEAF
TRBV27 NA ASTTGLADYNEQF
TRBV5-1 NA ASSPTPNYGYT
TRBV7-9 NA ASSLESPAGYGYT
TRBV5-5 NA ASSFTGGRHTEAF
TRBV28 NA ASSLRYEQY
TRBV11-3 NA ASSLVDRYLYNSPLH
TRBV19 NA ASKPGQRYYEQY
TRBV7-9 NA ASSSAGRLGLEAF
TRBV6-6 few ASSPTGGLQPQH
TRBV15 NA ATSRDPRAARGNQPQH